This is a list of T cell receptor beta chains from one sample in a study of blood T cell repertoires in COVID-19. The table came from immunoSEQ multiplex PCR; TCRdb's copy has only in-frame clones and leaves some out. The data contain over 120,000 clones, approximately 85% of them singletons. Source material: peripheral blood. Receptor source: a human donor with acute or convalescent COVID-19. The donor label of this sample is uncertain. CDR3s leave out the opening cysteine and the closing phenylalanine or tryptophan. Each record gives: V gene, CDR3 protein.

v_call: TRBV19
cdr3_aa: ASRRDSVYGYT

v_call: TRBV19
cdr3_aa: ASTTGGNTDTQY

v_call: TRBV29-1
cdr3_aa: SVEFSSGNTGELF

v_call: TRBV25-1
cdr3_aa: ASSERGPANEKLF

v_call: TRBV20-1
cdr3_aa: SAGGQSTGELF

v_call: TRBV7-2
cdr3_aa: ASGKNRENTEAF

v_call: TRBV7-3
cdr3_aa: ASSLTASGSGTDTQY

v_call: TRBV4-1
cdr3_aa: ASSQVEGFAYNEQF

v_call: TRBV20-1
cdr3_aa: SASMGTGNGNTIY

v_call: TRBV10-3
cdr3_aa: AISARDRGETQY

v_call: TRBV6-2/TRBV6-3
cdr3_aa: ASSRSSDRGREQY

v_call: TRBV27
cdr3_aa: ASSSRGQSYEQY

v_call: TRBV7-3
cdr3_aa: ASSPSGGEYNEQF

v_call: TRBV7-8
cdr3_aa: ASSHRASNTGELF

v_call: TRBV7-9
cdr3_aa: ASQDSQNRASAF

v_call: TRBV5-1
cdr3_aa: ASSFSPGHNNEQF

v_call: TRBV4-1
cdr3_aa: ASSPTPGTGKRGEKLF

v_call: TRBV24-1
cdr3_aa: ATSDSPGQGNYGYT

v_call: TRBV9
cdr3_aa: ASSVDLAGDRELF

v_call: TRBV2
cdr3_aa: ASGARGSSTIY

v_call: TRBV29-1
cdr3_aa: SARGDSQETQY

v_call: TRBV5-5
cdr3_aa: ASSYDGGVDGSLH

v_call: TRBV27
cdr3_aa: ATGFRGGASYEQY

v_call: TRBV5-4
cdr3_aa: AGASSGRGADTQY

v_call: TRBV12-3/TRBV12-4
cdr3_aa: ASSFGGRTEAF

v_call: TRBV4-2
cdr3_aa: ASSQEGAGARETQY

v_call: TRBV6-6
cdr3_aa: ASSSSRPGANVLT

v_call: TRBV6-5
cdr3_aa: ASSLDGEGGYT

v_call: TRBV7-3
cdr3_aa: ASSTNPGQMQY

v_call: TRBV2
cdr3_aa: ASRIGTEATNEKLF

v_call: TRBV7-2
cdr3_aa: ASSSPPTARSNQPQH

v_call: TRBV6-2/TRBV6-3
cdr3_aa: ASSYSTSGGRAPMRTDTQY

v_call: TRBV24-1
cdr3_aa: ATSDPQTGEETQY

v_call: TRBV24-1
cdr3_aa: ATSQQGAGSNEQF

v_call: TRBV18
cdr3_aa: ASSPASDYNYGYT

v_call: TRBV5-8
cdr3_aa: ASRGTLGGELF

v_call: TRBV9
cdr3_aa: ASSIGTHSGNTIY

v_call: TRBV24-1
cdr3_aa: ATIIVGGRDGYT

v_call: TRBV2
cdr3_aa: ASSTPRARQGYT

v_call: TRBV7-9
cdr3_aa: ASSLARNSGLRNTEAF

v_call: TRBV19
cdr3_aa: ASKSLAGAPGELF

v_call: TRBV15
cdr3_aa: ATSPRDSNSPLH

v_call: TRBV6-6
cdr3_aa: ASSVGGDYGYT